This TCR beta chain was captured by sequencing in a study of naive and memory T cell subsets. Study-level results: In naive cells, over 90% of TCR sequences were seen only once. A few larger clonotypes appeared in naive repertoires, especially CD8, possibly memory cells re-expressing CD45RA. Naive and memory subsets had different power law exponents for TCR abundance.

Both TRBC1 and TRBC2 were covered by a beta constant-region primer of two equimolar oligonucleotides. The ligated cDNA underwent four PCR rounds using SP2 and nested alpha and beta constant-region primers. TCRdb recomputed calls from the UMI-ligation and nested PCR reads with MiXCR, one row per CDR3 protein. The sample includes 150,000 or so distinct CDR3 sequences, under 25% of them seen just once. Turning to this clonotype: The target antigen is unknown.

Germline values: CDR1 PRHDT, CDR2 FYEKMQ (reference sequence). V was clipped by 2 bases and J by 1 base, with 12 bases between them. CDR3 length equals 15 residues. The sample consisted of naive CD4+ T cells from blood. V usage is TRBV13 and J usage is TRBJ2-7, with a weak D call TRBD1 (5 bases). The clonotype was recovered from a human donor in good health. The CDR3 DNA is TGTGCCAGCAGCTTACAGGGTATTGCGTCCTACGAGCAGTACTTC. Protein: CASSLQGIASYEQYF.